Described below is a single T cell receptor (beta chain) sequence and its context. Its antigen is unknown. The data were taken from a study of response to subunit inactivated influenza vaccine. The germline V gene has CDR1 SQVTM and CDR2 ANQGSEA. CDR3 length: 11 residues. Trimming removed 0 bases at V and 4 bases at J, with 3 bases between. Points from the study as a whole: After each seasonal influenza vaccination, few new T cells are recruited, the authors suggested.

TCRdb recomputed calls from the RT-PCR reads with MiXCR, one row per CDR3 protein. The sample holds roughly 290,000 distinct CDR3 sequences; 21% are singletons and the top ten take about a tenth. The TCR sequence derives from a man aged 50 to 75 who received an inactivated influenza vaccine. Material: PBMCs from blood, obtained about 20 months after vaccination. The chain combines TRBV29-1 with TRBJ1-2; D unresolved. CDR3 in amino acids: CSVEDLYGYTF. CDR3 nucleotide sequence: TGCAGCGTTGAAGACCTCTATGGCTACACCTTC.